The 20 T cell receptor beta chains given below trace back to one sample, sequenced in a study of blood T cell repertoires in COVID-19. The repertoire was sequenced with immunoSEQ multiplex PCR; TCRdb's copy has only in-frame clones and lacks some. The sample lists about 64,000 clones, nearly 90% occurring once. The sample consisted of peripheral blood. The receptors stem from a man in his 70s with acute or convalescent COVID-19.

This clone appeared a single time. The chain has TRBV6-5 and TRBJ1-3; D is ambiguous. CDR1 is MNHEY, CDR2 SVGAGI, per germline. This CDR3 has 14 residues. Trimming removed 6 bases at V and 0 bases at J, with 9 bases between. CDR3 protein: CASRTQTSGNTIYF. In DNA form, the CDR3 reads TGTGCCAGCAGGACACAGACCTCTGGAAACACCATATATTTT.

The V call is TRBV10-3, the J call TRBJ2-5; TRBD2 matches at 13 bases. The CDR3 consists of 16 residues. J gave up 1 base and V 6 bases, and 5 bases lay outside the gene matches. The germline V gene encodes CDR1 ENHRY and CDR2 SYGVKD. CDR3 coding DNA: TGTGCCATCAGGACGACTAGCGGGGGGTTCCAAGAGACCCAGTACTTC. This encodes CAIRTTSGGFQETQYF.

The chain carries TRBV7-2 and TRBJ2-1, with TRBD2 matching over 15 bases. The V gene end was trimmed by 2 bases and the J gene end by 9 bases; junction bases not matched to a gene: 14. In germline, CDR1 is SGHTA, CDR2 FQGNSA. This CDR3 region has 19 residues. CDR3 nucleotides: TGTGCCAGCAGCTTAAGAAGGACTAGCGGGGGGGCCTCGATCGGTGAGCAGTTCTTC. Translating gives CASSLRRTSGGASIGEQFF.

This chain uses TRBV18 with TRBJ2-5; TRBD2 agrees at 10 bases. Losses at the gene ends were 5 bases for V and 4 bases for J; bases not matched to a gene: 7. Germline V gene sequence: CDR1 KGHSH, CDR2 LQKENI. The CDR3 covers 15 residues. As DNA, the CDR3 is TGTGCCAGCTCATTTCCTAGCGGGGGCCCAGAGACCCAGTACTTC. It is translated as CASSFPSGGPETQYF.

The V and J genes are TRBV6-5 and TRBJ2-1; D ambiguous. Per germline, CDR1 MNHEY and CDR2 SVGAGI. The CDR3 runs to 15 residues. Trimming took off 0 bases at V and 10 bases at J, with 16 bases between the two ends. For the CDR3, the DNA is TGTGCCAGCAGTTACTCGAGATTCAGAACGGAGGAGCAGTTCTTC. This gives the protein CASSYSRFRTEEQFF.

The V gene is TRBV7-2, the J gene TRBJ1-3, with TRBD1 matching 10 bases. Germline V CDR1 and CDR2: SGHTA, FQGNSA. CDR3 length: 14 residues. V shed 5 bases, J shed 2 bases, and the junction held 0 bases outside the gene matches. The CDR3 DNA reads as TGTGCCAGCAGCGGGACAGGGGCTGGAAACACCATATATTTT. Translated: CASSGTGAGNTIYF. The variable domain in full, with the rest retrieved from reference TRBV7-2 and TRBJ1-3, is GAGVSQSPSNKVTEKGKDVELRCDPISGHTALYWYRQSLGQGLEFLIYFQGNSAPDKSGLPSDRFSAERTGGSVSTLTIQRTQQEDSAVYLCASSGTGAGNTIYFGEGSWLTVV.

The chain has TRBV10-3 and TRBJ2-3, with TRBD2 as a possible D gene (5 bases). The germline V and J ends were trimmed by 3 bases and 4 bases, with 11 bases remaining between them. The CDR3 sequence is 14 residues long. The germline V gene encodes CDR1 ENHRY and CDR2 SYGVKD. DNA for the CDR3: TGTGCCATCAGTGAAGAGGGAAACGCAGATACGCAGTATTTT. Translated: CAISEEGNADTQYF.

The chain uses TRBV5-6 and TRBJ1-5; no definite D call. The CDR3 totals 15 residues. The ends were cut back, 0 bases at V and 0 bases at J, with 7 bases in the middle. Germline V gives CDR1 SGHDT, CDR2 YYEEEE. CDR3 amino acids: CASSLGHASNQPQHF. The CDR3 bases are TGTGCCAGCAGCTTGGGACACGCTAGCAATCAGCCCCAGCATTTT.

A single count supports this clone. This chain joins TRBV11-2 and TRBJ2-7; D unresolved. V shed 0 bases and J shed 1 base, with 10 bases lying between them. This CDR3 has 15 residues. In germline, CDR1 is SGHAT, CDR2 FQNNGV. As DNA, the CDR3 is TGTGCCAGCAGCTTAGAGGCCCACGTTTCCTACGAGCAGTACTTC. As protein: CASSLEAHVSYEQYF.

The CDR3 spells CASSLDLEQGISNTGELFF. The CDR3 DNA reads as TGTGCCAGCAGCTTAGACCTCGAACAGGGGATTTCGAACACCGGGGAGCTGTTTTTT. V is TRBV7-9 and J is TRBJ2-2, with 7 nucleotides matching TRBD1. In germline, CDR1 is SEHNR, CDR2 FQNEAQ (reference sequence). This CDR3 is 19 amino acids long. The ends lost 1 base at V and 0 bases at J; junction bases unmatched: 11.

The gene calls are TRBV6-5 and TRBJ1-3, with 7 bases that match TRBD1. With V trimmed by 4 bases and J by 2 bases, 5 bases remained unmatched. In germline, CDR1 is MNHEY, CDR2 SVGAGI. This CDR3 contains 15 residues. CDR3 region: CASSSTGRTGNTIYF. The CDR3 coding sequence is TGTGCCAGCAGTTCGACAGGGAGGACTGGAAACACCATATATTTT.

For the CDR3, the DNA is TGCGCCAGCAAAAAGGGCCAGGGGCTGGACACTGAAGCTTTCTTT. It encodes CASKKGQGLDTEAFF. The V gene is TRBV4-3, the J gene TRBJ1-1; possibly TRBD1 for D (6 bases). The V and J ends lost 7 bases and 3 bases respectively, with 18 bases between them. Germline CDR1 reads LGHNA; CDR2 reads YSLEER. This CDR3 is built from 15 residues.

The V gene is TRBV15, the J gene TRBJ1-1; TRBD1 agrees at 8 bases. Unmatched junction bases numbered 10, after V lost 1 base and J lost 0 bases. Germline assignment: CDR1 LNHNV and CDR2 YYDKDF (reference sequence). The CDR3 covers 18 residues. The CDR3 spells CATSRVGQAPLMNTEAFF. The DNA for the CDR3 is TGTGCCACCAGCAGAGTGGGACAGGCCCCTCTTATGAACACTGAAGCTTTCTTT.

This clone was observed a few times. The chain joins TRBV7-9 to TRBJ1-6; D is unclear. CDR1 is SEHNR and CDR2 is FQNEAQ in the germline V gene (reference sequence). The CDR3 loop spans 17 amino acids. Deletions cut 3 bases from V and 10 bases from J, with 22 bases between. The CDR3 DNA is TGTGCCAGCAGCTTTCATTTTTCGGACTTCGGTTTCTCACCCCTCCACTTT. Amino acid sequence: CASSFHFSDFGFSPLHF.

The gene calls are TRBV7-8 and TRBJ2-7, with 8 bases identical to TRBD1. The trim removed 4 bases at V and 2 bases at J, leaving 4 bases unmatched. This CDR3 spans 14 amino acids. Germline V gene lookup returns CDR1 SGHVS and CDR2 FQNEAQ. CDR3 in DNA: TGTGCCAGCAGCTCGGGACAGGATCCCTACGAGCAGTACTTC. It codes for CASSSGQDPYEQYF.

This clone was found once. This chain connects TRBV5-1 to TRBJ1-2; possibly TRBD1 for D (5 bases). Germline V gene lookup returns CDR1 SGHRS and CDR2 YFSETQ. V gave up 4 bases and J gave up 4 bases, with 11 bases separating them. The CDR3 totals 13 residues. CDR3 bases: TGCGCCAGCAGCCCCGACAGCCTCTATGGCTACACCTTC. As protein: CASSPDSLYGYTF.

The chain is built from TRBV5-6 and TRBJ2-2; 7 positions match TRBD1. J lost 4 bases, V lost 4 bases, and 10 bases had no gene match. Germline CDR1 and CDR2: SGHDT and YYEEEE. This CDR3 has 16 amino acids. In nucleotides, the CDR3 is TGTGCCAGCAGCCTGCTCCGGGACAGCCTCACCGGGGAGCTGTTTTTT. It codes for CASSLLRDSLTGELFF. The full variable domain, with the rest looked up from reference TRBV5-6 and TRBJ2-2, is DAGVTQSPTHLIKTRGQQVTLRCSPKSGHDTVSWYQQALGQGPQFIFQYYEEEERQRGNFPDRFSGHQFPNYSSELNVNALLLGDSALYLCASSLLRDSLTGELFFGEGSRLTVL.

V gene TRBV18 combines with J gene TRBJ2-3, with a possible D match to TRBD2 (5 bases). Germline lookup yields CDR1 KGHSH and CDR2 LQKENI. The CDR3 is 17 amino acids. Trimming shortened V by 0 bases and J by 3 bases, and 16 bases separated the two germline ends. The CDR3 region is CASSPPNRGIRTDTQYF. CDR3 bases: TGTGCCAGCTCACCACCGAACCGAGGGATACGGACAGATACGCAGTATTTT.

The genes are TRBV6-5 and TRBJ1-2; no clear D. Germline V lookup: CDR1 MNHEY, CDR2 SVGAGI. Trimming shortened V by 4 bases and J by 0 bases, and 15 bases separated the two germline ends. This CDR3 comprises 16 residues. The CDR3 spells CASSSGSHLANYGYTF. DNA for the CDR3: TGTGCCAGCAGTTCCGGGAGCCACCTCGCTAACTATGGCTACACCTTC.

V and J are TRBV4-1 and TRBJ2-3; 12 bases are a match to TRBD2. The length of the CDR3 is 18 residues. The ends lost 2 bases at V and 2 bases at J; junction bases unmatched: 8. Germline CDR1 MGHRA, CDR2 YSYEKL. CDR3 protein: CASSQHTSGGPNTDTQYF. The CDR3 bases are TGCGCCAGCAGCCAACACACTAGCGGGGGGCCAAACACAGATACGCAGTATTTT.